A single count supports the clone carrying this TCR beta chain. As yet, its antigen is unknown. The data were obtained in a study of PD-L1 blockade in urothelial cancer. Looking at the study overall: In terms of prior chemotherapy, patients had received 0 to 3 regimens. Blood-derived samples held a median about 150,000 T cells.

Generated by immunoSEQ multiplex PCR, the TCRdb table keeps only in-frame clones and is missing some. The sample contains under 95,000 clones, 85% of which appear only once. Time point given: pretreatment peripheral blood. This CDR3 has 11 amino acids. Germline V gene data show CDR1 as DFQATT and CDR2 as SNEGSKA (reference sequence). V lost 3 bases to trimming and J lost 7 bases; unmatched junction nucleotides: 1. Whole-study results and caveats: Blood clones associated with the tumor expanded more at 3 weeks in durable-benefit patients.

This clonotype was sampled from a man between 60 and 75 years old with urothelial cancer. This chain joins TRBV20-1 and TRBJ2-5; 8 positions agree with TRBD2. The input for sequencing was PBMCs, taken around atezolizumab (anti-PD-L1) treatment. CDR3 protein: CSASGRGTQYF. CDR3 coding DNA: TGCAGTGCTAGCGGGAGGGGGACCCAGTACTTC.